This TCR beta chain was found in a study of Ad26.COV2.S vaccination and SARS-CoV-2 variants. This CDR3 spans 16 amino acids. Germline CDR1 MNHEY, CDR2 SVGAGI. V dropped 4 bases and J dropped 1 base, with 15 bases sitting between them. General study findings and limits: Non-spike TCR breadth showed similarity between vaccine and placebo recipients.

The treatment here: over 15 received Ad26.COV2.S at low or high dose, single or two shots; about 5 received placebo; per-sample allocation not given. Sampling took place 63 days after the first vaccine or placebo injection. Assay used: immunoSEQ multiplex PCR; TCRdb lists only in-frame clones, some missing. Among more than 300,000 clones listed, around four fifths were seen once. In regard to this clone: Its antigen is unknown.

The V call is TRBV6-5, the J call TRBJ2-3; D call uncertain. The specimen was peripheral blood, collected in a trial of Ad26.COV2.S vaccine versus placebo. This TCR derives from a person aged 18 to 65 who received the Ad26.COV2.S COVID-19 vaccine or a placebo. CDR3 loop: CASSSSSHFGTDTQYF. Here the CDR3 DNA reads TGTGCCAGCAGTTCGTCTAGTCACTTTGGCACAGATACGCAGTATTTT.